This TCR beta chain was retrieved from a study of blood T cells in healthy people across ages. Study-wide background: Every two T cells gave about one barcoded beta molecule via template switching.

The CDR3 is 13 amino acids. Germline V lookup: CDR1 SGHTA, CDR2 FQGNSA. V gave up 3 bases and J gave up 2 bases, with 7 bases separating them. With respect to this clonotype: What it binds is unknown.

Notes on the study in general: When set beside aged donors, long-lived donors presented more naive CD4+ cells and higher diversity. Per million T cells, the diversity of TCR beta decreased roughly linearly as age advanced.

The authors ran a second PCR of roughly 6 to 11 cycles using a sample-barcoded 5' primer and a J-beta primer mix. Any given sample supplied a minimum of 2.5 million CDR3-containing paired-end reads. TCRdb fed the 5' RACE reads into MiXCR, producing one record per CDR3 protein. The data show approximately 800,000 distinct CDR3 sequences, 58% seen once. The TCR comes from a man aged 25 to 45 in good health. Sequencing was performed on blood. The genes are TRBV7-2 and TRBJ1-1; no firm D call. The CDR3 DNA reads as TGTGCCAGCAGCTTTTATAGAAACACTGAAGCTTTCTTT. This sequence encodes CASSFYRNTEAFF.